This entry lists 20 T cell receptor beta chains sequenced from one sample in a study of Ad26.COV2.S vaccination and SARS-CoV-2 variants. Regarding treatment: 15 to 20 received Ad26.COV2.S at low or high dose, single or two shots; about 5 received placebo; per-sample allocation not given. Day 63 following the first vaccine or placebo injection was when the samples were taken. Sequencing was performed with immunoSEQ multiplex PCR; in TCRdb, only in-frame clones are kept and a portion is missing. The sample carries about 280,000 clones, 80% to 90% recorded once. This material consisted of peripheral blood, taken in a trial of Ad26.COV2.S vaccine versus placebo. The receptor set was obtained from a person aged 18 to 59 who received the Ad26.COV2.S COVID-19 vaccine or a placebo.

The rearrangement uses TRBV7-9 and TRBJ2-3; 12 bases align to TRBD2. The CDR3 length is 17 residues. Germline V lookup: CDR1 SEHNR, CDR2 FQNEAQ (reference sequence). The ends lost 5 bases at V and 5 bases at J; junction bases unmatched: 11. CDR3 sequence: CASSPGLAGGSGDTQYF. The CDR3 DNA follows: TGTGCCAGCAGCCCGGGACTAGCGGGCGGGAGCGGAGATACGCAGTATTTT.

Of note for this clone: The germline gene is not matched at one end of the junction; a read error may be the cause. The rearrangement uses TRBV27 and TRBJ2-7, with D possibly matching TRBD1 (6 bases). The germline CDR1 and CDR2 sequences are MNHEY and SMNVEV (reference sequence). The CDR3 is 18 amino acids. The CDR3 nucleotides read TGTGCCAGAAGTTTATTCGGAAGCTGGACAGTTATCTTAGGCGAGCAGTACTTC. Its protein product is CARSLFGSWTVILGEQYF.

The genes are TRBV7-9 and TRBJ2-7, with a weak D call TRBD1 (6 bases). V lost 4 bases and J lost 3, with 13 bases in between. The CDR3 is made up of 14 amino acids. Germline lookup yields CDR1 SEHNR and CDR2 FQNEAQ (reference sequence). CDR3 residues: CASSSRTADYEQYF. Written as DNA, the CDR3 is TGTGCCAGCAGCTCCAGGACAGCGGACTACGAGCAGTACTTC. The full variable domain, completed using reference TRBV7-9 and TRBJ2-7, is DTGVSQNPRHKITKRGQNVTFRCDPISEHNRLYWYRQTLGQGPEFLTYFQNEAQLEKSRLLSDRFSAERPKGSFSTLEIQRTEQGDSAMYLCASSSRTADYEQYFGPGTRLTVT.

J is TRBJ1-5 and V is TRBV2; D gene uncertain. The CDR3 sequence is 12 residues long. V was cut by 7 bases and J by 3 bases, with 7 bases left in between. The V gene's germline CDR1 is SNHLY and CDR2 FYNNEI. The CDR3 spells CASKRVNQPQHF. CDR3 coding DNA: TGTGCCAGCAAGAGGGTCAATCAGCCCCAGCATTTT.

V gene TRBV3-1 (or the pseudogene TRBV3-2) combines with J gene TRBJ2-3; D is undetermined. The CDR3 has 14 residues. V lost 1 base to trimming and J lost 2 bases, with 7 bases between them. CDR1 is LGHDT, CDR2 YNNKEL, per germline (reference sequence). CDR3 DNA sequence: TGTGCCAGCAGCCAAGCCTCCCTCACAGATACGCAGTATTTT. Translating gives CASSQASLTDTQYF.

V is TRBV11-2 and J is TRBJ1-1; D is possibly TRBD1 (6 bases). The CDR3 length is 16 residues. V was shortened by 5 bases and J by 5 bases, with 21 bases between the two germline ends. The germline V gene encodes CDR1 SGHAT and CDR2 FQNNGV. In DNA, the CDR3 is TGTGCCAGCAGCCCCCCGGGGGTGGACAGAGGGACTGAAGCTTTCTTT. Its protein is CASSPPGVDRGTEAFF.

The chain links TRBV6-5 to TRBJ1-4; perhaps TRBD1 as D (5 bases). Deletions cut 5 bases from V and 8 bases from J, with 15 bases between. The CDR3 covers 14 residues. Germline CDR1 MNHEY, CDR2 SVGAGI. The CDR3, as DNA: TGTGCCAGCAGTCGGGACCTCCTGAACGAAAAACTGTTTTTT. This sequence encodes CASSRDLLNEKLFF.

About this clone: Other nucleotide sequences in the sample specify the same CDR3. The J gene is TRBJ1-5, the V gene TRBV5-8; possible D gene TRBD1, 5 bases. The CDR3 runs 15 residues. Germline lookup yields CDR1 SGHTS and CDR2 YDEGEE. Between the trimmed V and J ends, which lost 4 bases and 2 bases, there was a span of 13 bases. In DNA form, the CDR3 reads TGTGCCAGCAGCCCGGGGACTGTCGGCAATCAGCCCCAGCATTTT. It specifies CASSPGTVGNQPQHF.

The chain combines TRBV7-9 with TRBJ1-2; TRBD1 agrees at 7 bases. Germline-derived CDR1 and CDR2 are SEHNR and FQNEAQ (reference sequence). The CDR3 runs to 15 residues. V was pared by 3 bases and J by 6 bases, with 10 bases of the junction left unmatched. The CDR3 sequence: CASSFPTGKGHGYTF. CDR3 nucleotide sequence: TGTGCCAGCAGCTTTCCGACAGGGAAGGGACATGGCTACACCTTC.

The J gene is TRBJ1-3, the V gene TRBV4-2, with 7 positions matching TRBD1. Looked up from germline, CDR1 is LGHNA and CDR2 is YNFKEQ. This CDR3 contains 16 residues. Trimming cost V 0 bases and J 4 bases; bases outside gene matches: 6. CDR3 in amino acids: CASSQDPAGGGNTIYF. Written as DNA, the CDR3 is TGTGCCAGCAGCCAAGATCCGGCAGGGGGAGGAAACACCATATATTTT.

V usage is TRBV27 and J usage is TRBJ1-1; D remains unclear. The V gene lost 6 bases and the J gene lost 0 bases, with 11 bases spanning the gap. The CDR3 runs 14 residues. Germline CDR1 is MNHEY and CDR2 is SMNVEV (reference sequence). The CDR3 DNA follows: TGTGCCAGCAGATTGGACTTCATGAACACTGAAGCTTTCTTT. Its translation: CASRLDFMNTEAFF.

The chain uses TRBV5-6 and TRBJ1-1; 9 nucleotides align to TRBD1. The V gene's germline CDR1 is SGHDT and CDR2 YYEEEE. Trimming removed 7 bases from V and 4 bases from J; junction bases left unmatched: 5. The CDR3 runs 13 residues. CDR3 nucleotide sequence: TGTGCCAGCGACAGGGGGGGAAGCACTGAAGCTTTCTTT. As protein: CASDRGGSTEAFF. The full variable domain, rest sourced from reference TRBV5-6 and TRBJ1-1, is DAGVTQSPTHLIKTRGQQVTLRCSPKSGHDTVSWYQQALGQGPQFIFQYYEEEERQRGNFPDRFSGHQFPNYSSELNVNALLLGDSALYLCASDRGGSTEAFFGQGTRLTVV.

This chain connects TRBV4-2 to TRBJ1-2; 7 nucleotides match TRBD1. The CDR3 has 15 amino acids. V lost 6 bases and J lost 1; bases outside the gene matches: 8. Per the germline V gene, CDR1 is LGHNA and CDR2 is YNFKEQ. CDR3 region: CASRNTGVLNYGYTF. The DNA of the CDR3 is TGTGCCAGCAGAAACACAGGGGTTCTTAACTATGGCTACACCTTC.

This clone appeared a single time. J is TRBJ2-7 and V is TRBV16; TRBD2 agrees at 11 bases. Per the germline V gene, CDR1 is KGHSY and CDR2 is FQNENV. The V and J ends lost 2 bases and 0 bases, in that order; junction bases with no gene match: 0. This CDR3 contains 15 residues. The CDR3 protein is CASSQTSGSSYEQYF. In nucleotides, the CDR3 is TGTGCCAGCAGCCAAACTAGCGGGAGCTCCTACGAGCAGTACTTC.

The gene calls are TRBV9 and TRBJ2-1, with TRBD2 matching over 10 bases. With V trimmed by 2 bases and J by 5 bases, 7 bases remained unmatched. The CDR3 covers 16 residues. Germline CDR1 reads SGDLS; CDR2 reads YYNGEE. The CDR3 region is CASSVTSGEFDNEQFF. Here the CDR3 DNA reads TGTGCCAGCAGCGTCACTAGCGGGGAGTTCGACAATGAGCAGTTCTTC.

This clone was observed a handful of times. The chain has TRBV12-3 or TRBV12-4 and TRBJ2-1; D is tentatively TRBD1 or TRBD2 (5 bases each). The CDR3 runs to 13 residues. The V gene lost 0 bases and the J gene lost 9 bases, with 9 bases spanning the gap. The CDR3 protein is CASSLAAGAEQFF. The CDR3 DNA is TGTGCCAGCAGTTTAGCGGCCGGGGCTGAGCAGTTCTTC.

V and J are TRBV6-5 and TRBJ1-2, with unresolved D. The CDR3 has 15 residues. Trimming stripped 7 bases from V and 4 bases from J, with 19 bases between. Per germline, CDR1 MNHEY and CDR2 SVGAGI. For the CDR3, the DNA is TGTGCCAGCACCGACTCTAGGGCCGATCTCTATGGCTACACCTTC. Residues: CASTDSRADLYGYTF.

The chain uses TRBV5-1 and TRBJ2-6, with 10 nucleotides matching TRBD1. CDR3 length equals 17 residues. CDR1 is SGHRS and CDR2 is YFSETQ in the germline V gene. The V and J ends lost 3 bases and 3 bases, in that order; junction bases with no gene match: 6. The CDR3 sequence is CASSSGQGWDGANVLTF. The CDR3 DNA reads as TGCGCCAGCAGCTCGGGACAGGGGTGGGATGGGGCCAACGTCCTGACTTTC.

This rearrangement joins TRBV6-2 or TRBV6-3 to TRBJ1-5; D is possibly TRBD1 (5 bases). The CDR3 contains 14 residues. V was trimmed by 3 bases and J by 6 bases, leaving 12 bases between them. The germline V gene has CDR1 MNHEY and CDR2 SVGEGT. Written as DNA, the CDR3 is TGTGCCAGCAGTTATAGAGGGGCCTCTCAGCCCCAGCATTTT. As protein: CASSYRGASQPQHF.

The chain carries TRBV27 and TRBJ1-1; possible D gene TRBD1, 5 bases. V was pared by 6 bases and J by 3 bases, with 17 bases between. The germline V gene has CDR1 MNHEY and CDR2 SMNVEV (reference sequence). CDR3 length: 15 amino acids. For the CDR3, the DNA is TGTGCCAGCAGCGCCGCCGGGCAGGGATACACTGAAGCTTTCTTT. Its protein product is CASSAAGQGYTEAFF.